This passage covers 17 T cell receptor beta chains from one sample sequenced in a study of OX40 agonist ivuxolimab in advanced cancers. Libraries were prepared by immunoSEQ multiplex PCR; TCRdb keeps only in-frame clonotypes and omits some of them. The sample includes roughly 58,000 clones, roughly 87% of them seen just once. The specimen comprised CD4+ or CD8+ T cells sorted from blood, sampled in a trial of the OX40 agonist ivuxolimab. Receptors were obtained from an adult with an advanced solid tumor such as melanoma, head and neck, liver or kidney cancer.

The rearrangement uses TRBV25-1 and TRBJ1-2, with D uncertain. Germline assignment: CDR1 MGHDK and CDR2 SYGVNS. The length of the CDR3 is 12 residues. The V end was cut by 2 bases, the J end by 4 bases, with 5 bases between. CDR3 sequence (DNA): TGTGCCAGCAGTGAACCAGTCTATGGCTACACCTTC. Amino acids: CASSEPVYGYTF.

The gene calls are TRBV19 and TRBJ1-5; no clear D. CDR1 LNHDA and CDR2 SQIVND come from the germline V gene (reference sequence). This CDR3 is 14 amino acids long. V lost 2 bases to trimming and J lost 7 bases, with 12 bases between them. In DNA, the CDR3 is TGTGCCAGTAGTATAACGGGGAATTTCCAGCCCCAGCATTTT. Residues: CASSITGNFQPQHF. Full variable domain (outside the CDR3, taken from reference TRBV19 and TRBJ1-5): DGGITQSPKYLFRKEGQNVTLSCEQNLNHDAMYWYRQDPGQGLRLIYYSQIVNDFQKGDIAEGYSVSREKKESFPLTVTSAQKNPTAFYLCASSITGNFQPQHFGDGTRLSIL.

This clone appeared a few times. This chain uses TRBV27 with TRBJ1-4; 9 positions agree with TRBD1. Germline loops: CDR1 MNHEY, CDR2 SMNVEV (reference sequence). J was trimmed by 8 bases and V by 4 bases; bases with no gene match: 5. The CDR3 is 14 residues long. As DNA, the CDR3 is TGTGCCAGCAGTTCGACAGGGGGTCGGGAAAAACTGTTTTTT. Protein: CASSSTGGREKLFF.

V and J are TRBV19 and TRBJ1-2, with no clear D. Germline CDR1 LNHDA, CDR2 SQIVND (reference sequence). The V and J ends lost 5 bases and 4 bases respectively, with 11 bases between them. The CDR3 runs 13 residues. This CDR3 reads CASSSGDRYGYTF. CDR3 sequence (DNA): TGTGCCAGTAGTTCAGGAGACCGCTATGGCTACACCTTC.

The CDR3 DNA follows: TGTGCTAGTGCAAGAGGTGGGGGGGGTCAGCCCCAGCATTTT. Translating it yields CASARGGGGQPQHF. The chain has TRBV12-5 and TRBJ1-5, with D possibly matching TRBD1 (5 bases). The CDR3 covers 14 residues. V was cut by 7 bases and J by 6 bases, with 16 bases left in between. Germline CDR1 is LGHNT and CDR2 is FRNRAP. The full variable domain, its missing parts supplied by reference TRBV12-5 and TRBJ1-5, is DARVTQTPRHKVTEMGQEVTMRCQPILGHNTVFWYRQTMMQGLELLAYFRNRAPLDDSGMPKDRFSAEMPDATLATLKIQPSEPRDSAVYFCASARGGGGQPQHFGDGTRLSIL.

This clone came up a few times. The gene calls are TRBV7-9 and TRBJ2-7; 7 nucleotides line up with TRBD1. This CDR3 region has 15 residues. Germline V gives CDR1 SEHNR, CDR2 FQNEAQ (reference sequence). The junction had 12 bases not matched to a gene; V was cut back by 4 bases and J by 6 bases. The CDR3 sequence is CASSYGTAEFVEQYF. The CDR3 region has the DNA TGTGCCAGCAGCTACGGGACAGCCGAGTTCGTCGAGCAGTACTTC.

The chain has TRBV6-5 and TRBJ2-4; 8 nucleotides align to TRBD1. CDR3 size: 13 residues. Per germline, CDR1 MNHEY and CDR2 SVGAGI. J was trimmed by 9 bases and V by 5 bases; bases with no gene match: 6. Written as DNA, the CDR3 is TGTGCCAGCAGTCCTACGACAGGGGTCATTCAGTACTTC. Translation gives CASSPTTGVIQYF.

The V call is TRBV2, the J call TRBJ2-5; D not resolved. This CDR3 has 12 residues. Trimming took off 1 base at V and 4 bases at J, with 4 bases between the two ends. Germline V lookup: CDR1 SNHLY, CDR2 FYNNEI. In DNA form, the CDR3 reads TGTGCCAGCAGTGAAGGGCTAGAGACCCAGTACTTC. Translated: CASSEGLETQYF.

The chain carries TRBV11-2 and TRBJ2-7; possible D gene TRBD1, 5 bases. Germline V gene lookup returns CDR1 SGHAT and CDR2 FQNNGV. The CDR3 totals 13 residues. V shed 0 bases and J shed 5 bases, with 8 bases lying between them. The CDR3 reads CASSLEGANEQYF. The CDR3 DNA reads TGTGCCAGCAGCTTAGAAGGGGCTAACGAGCAGTACTTC.

The V call is TRBV7-3, the J call TRBJ1-2; possibly TRBD1 for D (6 bases). V was clipped by 1 base and J by 8 bases, with 14 bases between them. This CDR3 contains 14 residues. Per germline, CDR1 SGHTA and CDR2 FQGTGA. The CDR3 reads CASSLNPGADGYTF. The CDR3 nucleotides are TGTGCCAGCAGCTTAAACCCGGGGGCGGACGGCTACACCTTC.

This sequence joins TRBV4-2 and TRBJ2-7, with 7 nucleotides matching TRBD1. Germline V gene data show CDR1 as LGHNA and CDR2 as YNFKEQ. V gave up 4 bases and J gave up 4 bases; unmatched junction bases: 7. The CDR3 has 14 residues. CDR3 sequence: CASSRGTASYEQYF. CDR3 coding DNA: TGTGCCAGCAGCCGAGGGACAGCTAGTTACGAGCAGTACTTC.

The rearrangement links TRBV10-3 to TRBJ2-7; D gene unclear. Germline V gene lookup returns CDR1 ENHRY and CDR2 SYGVKD. The CDR3 is made up of 9 amino acids. The V end lost 8 bases, the J end lost 5 bases, and 4 bases lay between the germline ends. DNA of the CDR3: TGTGCCATCGGAAACGAGCAGTACTTC. As protein: CAIGNEQYF.

V and J are TRBV9 and TRBJ2-2; D gene uncertain. V was cut by 5 bases and J by 1 base, with 6 bases left in between. There are 13 residues in the CDR3. Per germline, CDR1 SGDLS and CDR2 YYNGEE. CDR3 bases: TGTGCCAGCAGACCGTTGAACACCGGGGAGCTGTTTTTT. Protein: CASRPLNTGELFF.

This clone has only one observation. The V gene is TRBV5-4, the J gene TRBJ2-5, with 9 bases identical to TRBD2. The CDR3 contains 14 residues. V was clipped by 4 bases and J by 3 bases; unmatched bases: 4. The germline gives CDR1 SGHNT, CDR2 YYREEE (reference sequence). The CDR3 is CASSPGLAKETQYF. The CDR3 bases are TGTGCCAGCAGCCCGGGACTAGCCAAAGAGACCCAGTACTTC.

The chain combines TRBV5-1 with TRBJ1-3, with D perhaps TRBD1 (5 bases). Germline CDR1 is SGHRS and CDR2 is YFSETQ. V lost 0 bases and J 3 bases, leaving 10 bases between the germline ends. The CDR3 runs to 15 residues. CDR3 amino acids: CASSLAPGRGNTIYF. The CDR3 nucleotides are TGCGCCAGCAGCTTGGCTCCGGGACGTGGAAACACCATATATTTT.

The V and J genes are TRBV28 and TRBJ1-1; the match to TRBD1 covers 8 bases. Germline CDR1 MDHEN, CDR2 SYDVKM. Trimming removed 2 bases from V and 1 base from J; junction bases left unmatched: 6. The CDR3 has 16 residues. The CDR3 is CASSLPTGVRNTEAFF. The CDR3, as DNA: TGTGCCAGCAGTTTACCGACAGGGGTAAGGAACACTGAAGCTTTCTTT.

This clone appeared once. V and J are TRBV6-6 and TRBJ2-7, with D possibly being TRBD1 (5 bases). The germline CDR1 and CDR2 sequences are MNHNY and SVGAGI (reference sequence). The V and J ends lost 2 bases and 3 bases respectively, with 8 bases between them. The length of the CDR3 is 13 residues. This CDR3 is CASSYSTGYEQYF. The CDR3 DNA follows: TGTGCCAGCAGTTACAGTACAGGCTACGAGCAGTACTTC.